This TCR beta chain was identified during a study of blood T cells in healthy people across ages. The CDR3 spans 18 residues. CDR1 and CDR2 from the germline V gene are MGHRA and YSYEKL. V was trimmed by 3 bases and J by 0 bases, leaving 18 bases between them. PBMCs were isolated at a quantity of at least 6.5 million per sample. Concerning this clonotype itself: What it recognizes is unknown.

Combining a sample-barcoded 5' primer with a J-beta primer mix, a second PCR ran for about 6 to 12 cycles. One entry per CDR3 protein, called by TCRdb with MiXCR from the 5' RACE reads. The sample holds 1.8 million or so distinct CDR3 sequences, 39% seen once. Study observations and caveats: The diversity estimates, figures obtained from one million T cells, were considered underestimates.

The source material was blood. This chain joins TRBV4-1 and TRBJ1-5; TRBD1 might be the D (5 bases). This sequence originates from a human donor in good health. CDR3 amino acids: CASSQMTRGGGSNQPQHF. The CDR3 DNA sequence: TGCGCCAGCAGCCAGATGACACGGGGCGGGGGTAGCAATCAGCCCCAGCATTTT.